Listed below are T cell receptor beta chains from one sample, sequenced in a study of control samples from healthy donors and cancer patients. Sequencing used immunoSEQ multiplex PCR; TCRdb keeps in-frame clones, though not all of them. The table has 90,000 to 150,000 clones, about 87% seen once. The sample taken for sequencing was blood. These receptors came from a man in his forties or fifties in good health. Each CDR3 is given with its conserved first and last residue. Each record gives: J gene, D gene, V gene, clone size, CDR3 DNA, CDR3 protein. D genes are given only for firm matches. A clone size is listed for some rows: how often the clone was seen (once, few, many), or a class if it is expanded.

>TRBJ1-6|TRBD1|TRBV11-3|.
TGTGCCAGCAGCTCGACAGGGTGGGGTGGTAATTCACCCCTCCACTTT
CASSSTGWGGNSPLHF
>TRBJ1-2|.|TRBV27|.
TGTGCCAGCAGTTTTCGGGGCAGGGGCGGCTATGGCTACACCTTC
CASSFRGRGGYGYTF
>TRBJ1-5|.|TRBV24-1|.
TGTGCCACCAGTGATGAGGGGCCCCAGCATTTT
CATSDEGPQHF
>TRBJ1-4|TRBD1|TRBV5-1|.
TGCGCCAGCAGTTCGGGACAGTCAACTAATGAAAAACTGTTTTTT
CASSSGQSTNEKLFF
>TRBJ2-1|.|TRBV27|few
TGTGCCAGCAGTAGGTCGGAATACAATGAGCAGTTCTTC
CASSRSEYNEQFF
>TRBJ1-1|TRBD1|TRBV5-6|.
TGTGCCAGCAGCCCGACAGGGGTGAACACTGAAGCTTTCTTT
CASSPTGVNTEAFF
>TRBJ2-1|TRBD2|TRBV7-3|.
TGTGCCAGCAGCTTCCTCCCCACAGCGGGGATGGGTGAGCAGTTCTTC
CASSFLPTAGMGEQFF
>TRBJ2-1|TRBD2|TRBV15|.
TGTGCCACCGCGCCCCCAAGGGAGGGACGCAATGAGCAGTTCTTC
CATAPPREGRNEQFF
>TRBJ2-3|TRBD2|TRBV7-9|.
TGTGCCAGCAGCTTTCTTAGCGGGGGGGCCAGTACGCAGTATTTT
CASSFLSGGASTQYF
>TRBJ2-5|.|TRBV2|.
TGTGCCAGTAACCGGGACAAGGACTCAGAGACCCAGTACTTC
CASNRDKDSETQYF
>TRBJ2-7|.|TRBV9|.
TGTGCCAGCAGCGCCCCCCAGGGCTACGAGCAGTACTTC
CASSAPQGYEQYF
>TRBJ1-2|.|TRBV5-1|.
TGCGCCAGCAGCTTGAAACGGGGCTATGGCTACACCTTC
CASSLKRGYGYTF
>TRBJ1-4|.|TRBV6-1|.
TGTGCCAGCAGTGCTAGACGGGGGGCGCTTTTCGGTGAAAAACTGTTTTTT
CASSARRGALFGEKLFF
>TRBJ2-1|.|TRBV5-1|.
TGCGCCAGCAGCTTGTCGGGAAATGAGCAGTTCTTC
CASSLSGNEQFF
>TRBJ2-7|.|TRBV7-2|.
TGTGCCAGCACCGTCCCGGTCAGGGCCCACGAGCAGTACTTC
CASTVPVRAHEQYF
>TRBJ2-1|.|TRBV2|once
TGTGCCAGCAGTAAGGACAGTAGCAATGAGCAGTTCTTC
CASSKDSSNEQFF